The present T cell receptor beta chain was sequenced within a study of beta chain features in type 1 diabetes (dated by TCRdb to 2016 to 2019). Regarding the complete study: Patients and healthy donors did not differ in mean age, gender distribution, total cell number or subset yield. Regulatory and stem cell-like memory subsets were isolated from only 8 patients and roughly 8 healthy donors, whereas naive and central memory subsets came from all 30 or so donors. A total of roughly 100 million sorted cells were examined across all samples, and the number of cells per subset was strongly correlated with RNA yield. The study compared TCRB repertoires of sorted circulating CD4+ T cell subsets between recently diagnosed type 1 diabetes patients and matched healthy donors.

Points the paper makes about the study in general: A moderate but significant shortening of TCRB CDR3 length was observed in type 1 diabetes patients in all four CD4+ subsets. Shorter templates might be favored by PCR, yet because patient and control samples were amplified and corrected together, any such skew would affect both groups equally. At VDJ recombination sites, patients with type 1 diabetes made fewer insertions and deleted more nucleotides, a pattern implying thymic rearrangement abnormalities. Because the HLA sub-analyses included only small numbers of individuals, any influence of HLA type on TCRB rearrangement was left unresolved. Sequencing cDNA rather than genomic DNA could over-represent highly expressing activated cells, although activation and CD3 levels did not differ between groups. Naive, central memory and regulatory TCRB repertoires appeared to be more alike among patients than among healthy donors.

A single peripheral blood draw of about 120 mL on average was collected from each donor into heparinised tubes. A BD FACSAria II was used to sort naive, central memory, regulatory and stem cell-like memory CD4+ T cells with a panel that included CD45RO, CCR7, CD25, CD127, CD95 and CD27. Purity was above 98% for every sorted population. Right away, PBMCs were isolated by Lymphoprep density gradient centrifugation and were stained directly, with no culture step. Samples were stained and sorted in pairs, with one healthy donor and one patient per experiment, so that batch effects were minimized. All of the isolated RNA was reverse transcribed with the High Capacity cDNA Reverse Transcription Kit, so expressed TCRB transcripts were sequenced. Deep immunoSEQ sequencing was applied to naive, central memory and regulatory T cell samples, giving an average of roughly 3.5 million total reads per sample. Sorted cells were lysed in RLT buffer and RNA was extracted with DNase-treated RNeasy Micro or Mini kits, depending on cell number. Each cell subset was processed on its own to prevent cross-contamination, while patient and healthy donor samples were processed together. TCRB sequences were amplified from cDNA with the immunoSEQ multiplex PCR, producing 87-bp fragments spanning the CDR3 region. Amplicons were sequenced on the Illumina HiSeq platform. Turning to the authors' computational methods: PCR bias was computationally corrected using synthetic template baselines, reads within Hamming distance 2 were collapsed, and singletons that could not be merged were discarded. Reads were aligned against IMGT so that V, D and J genes, CDR3 length and insertions or deletions at six rearrangement sites could be assigned. Within each subset, clonotype counts were normalized to sorted cell number, after which true diversity and Gini coefficients were computed with the tcR R package. The overlap coefficient, calculated on TCRB nucleotide sequences, was used to measure repertoire sharing. As a proxy for the pre-selection repertoire, out-of-frame TCRB sequences from naive cells were analyzed. The table comes from immuneACCESS by way of TCRdb, which keeps in-frame sequences with V and J called. Part of the clones is missing from these tables; in studies checked, under half for an unresolved V gene and the rest for unknown reasons. V and J calls and clone size are copied from that table; D and trimming were computed from the DNA. This sample lists some 270,000 clones; 11% were detected once. In total, the top ten clones hold more than 0.015% of the sample.

In the case of this clone: Its target antigen remains unknown. No qualities accompany the bases; no much larger clone lies one base away.

Reading the germline V gene (reference sequence) gives CDR1 LNHDA and CDR2 SQIVND. Trimming leaves V shorter by 3 bases and J shorter by 2 bases, with the junction holding 4 bases beyond the gene matches. From the cysteine up to the phenylalanine, the CDR3 has a length of 15 residues. The only DNA kept is the CDR3, 45 bases in frame from the first base. The clonotype comes from a man aged 30 to 39 with type 1 diabetes. The V and J genes are TRBV19 and TRBJ2-1, with 7 central nucleotides matching TRBD2. Sequenced sample: naive CD4+ T cells from blood. The sample's cell subset or site label is to be understood as: true naive CD4+ T cells. At the DNA level, the sequence is TGTGCCAGTAGTATTGAGCGGGGAGCCTACAATGAGCAGTTCTTC. This encodes CASSIERGAYNEQFF.